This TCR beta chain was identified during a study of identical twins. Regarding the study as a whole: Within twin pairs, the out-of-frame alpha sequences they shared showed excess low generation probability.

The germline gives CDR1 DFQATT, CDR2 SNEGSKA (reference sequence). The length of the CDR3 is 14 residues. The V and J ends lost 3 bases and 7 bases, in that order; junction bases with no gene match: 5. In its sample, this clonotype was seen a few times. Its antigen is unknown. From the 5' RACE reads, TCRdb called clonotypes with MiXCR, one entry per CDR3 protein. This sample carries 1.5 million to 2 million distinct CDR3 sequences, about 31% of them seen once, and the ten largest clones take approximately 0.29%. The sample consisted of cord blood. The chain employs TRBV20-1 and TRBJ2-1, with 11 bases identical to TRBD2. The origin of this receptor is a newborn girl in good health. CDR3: CSARGSGRGNEQFF. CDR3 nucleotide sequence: TGCAGTGCTAGGGGTAGCGGGAGGGGAAATGAGCAGTTCTTC.